Listed here are 26 T cell receptor beta chains from one sample, sequenced in a study of blood T cell repertoires in COVID-19. Profiled with immunoSEQ multiplex PCR; TCRdb holds only in-frame clones, not every one. This sample has 250,000 or so clones, with around 90% found just once. Sequencing was performed on PBMCs or T cells enriched from blood (not recorded which). Source of these receptors: a woman between 45 and 65 years old who had recovered from COVID-19.

The chain is built from TRBV6-5 and TRBJ1-4; no clear D gene. V was clipped by 3 bases and J by 0 bases, with 8 bases between them. The CDR3 loop spans 15 amino acids. CDR1 and CDR2 from the germline V gene are MNHEY and SVGAGI. The CDR3 spells CASSYGSATNEKLFF. Written as DNA, the CDR3 is TGTGCCAGCAGTTATGGGAGTGCAACTAATGAAAAACTGTTTTTT.

V gene TRBV19 combines with J gene TRBJ2-3; TRBD2 aligns across 14 bases. The V gene end was trimmed by 4 bases and the J gene end by 1 base; junction bases not matched to a gene: 7. Germline V gene lookup returns CDR1 LNHDA and CDR2 SQIVND (reference sequence). The CDR3 is made up of 18 amino acids. CDR3 sequence (DNA): TGTGCCAGTAGTAGCCCGGGACTAGCGGGAGTGGGCACAGATACGCAGTATTTT. It codes for CASSSPGLAGVGTDTQYF.

The chain couples TRBV11-2 to TRBJ1-4; D is possibly TRBD1 (6 bases). Per germline, CDR1 SGHAT and CDR2 FQNNGV. The CDR3 has 15 amino acids. Between the trimmed V and J ends, which lost 7 bases and 0 bases, there was a span of 12 bases. CDR3 sequence (DNA): TGTGCCAGCATGATCAGGGGAGCAACTAATGAAAAACTGTTTTTT. It encodes CASMIRGATNEKLFF.

The rearrangement uses TRBV27 and TRBJ2-7, with 9 bases identical to TRBD1. CDR3 length equals 14 residues. J lost 6 bases, V lost 7 bases, and 10 bases had no gene match. The germline V gene encodes CDR1 MNHEY and CDR2 SMNVEV (reference sequence). CDR3 region: CASTKTGQGGEQYF. CDR3 in DNA: TGTGCCAGCACAAAGACGGGACAGGGCGGCGAGCAGTACTTC.

This clone occurred a few times. V is TRBV7-9 and J is TRBJ2-7, with D perhaps TRBD1 (6 bases). The V and J ends lost 4 bases and 2 bases respectively, with 18 bases between them. The CDR3 has 16 residues. CDR1 and CDR2 from the germline V gene are SEHNR and FQNEAQ (reference sequence). The CDR3 spells CASSSPTRTATYEQYF. DNA of the CDR3: TGTGCCAGCAGCTCCCCGACACGGACAGCTACCTACGAGCAGTACTTC.

The chain links TRBV27 to TRBJ2-1, with no clear D. V was pared by 3 bases and J by 9 bases, with 6 bases between. The CDR3 runs 11 residues. Germline lookup yields CDR1 MNHEY and CDR2 SMNVEV (reference sequence). Here the CDR3 DNA reads TGTGCCAGCAGTTTTTTGAGTGAGCAGTTCTTC. As protein: CASSFLSEQFF.

This sequence joins TRBV9 and TRBJ2-2; TRBD2 is a possible D gene (6 bases). The CDR3 covers 13 residues. Germline CDR1 is SGDLS and CDR2 is YYNGEE. Trimming took 1 base from V and 8 from J, leaving 9 bases between them. CDR3 in DNA: TGTGCCAGCAGCGTACTCGGGAGTGGGGAGCTGTTTTTT. Encoded protein: CASSVLGSGELFF. The full variable domain, its missing parts supplied by reference TRBV9 and TRBJ2-2, is DSGVTQTPKHLITATGQRVTLRCSPRSGDLSVYWYQQSLDQGLQFLIQYYNGEERAKGNILERFSAQQFPDLHSELNLSSLELGDSALYFCASSVLGSGELFFGEGSRLTVL.

The rearrangement joins TRBV10-3 to TRBJ2-1; perhaps TRBD2 as D (6 bases). Per germline, CDR1 ENHRY and CDR2 SYGVKD. Trimming removed 7 bases from V and 6 bases from J, with 22 bases in between. The CDR3 has 16 amino acids. The CDR3 DNA reads TGTGCCATCACTGACCAAACTAGCCGCAAAGCCAATGAGCAGTTCTTC. This gives the protein CAITDQTSRKANEQFF.

The CDR3 protein is CASSLYPRQQSTDTQYF. For the CDR3, the DNA is TGTGCCAGCAGTTTGTACCCCCGCCAACAGAGCACAGATACGCAGTATTTT. The chain couples TRBV28 to TRBJ2-3, with D hard to call. V was pared by 3 bases and J by 0 bases, with 16 bases between. The CDR3 spans 17 residues. Germline values: CDR1 MDHEN, CDR2 SYDVKM.

This clone is a singleton in its sample. The chain carries TRBV5-1 and TRBJ2-1, with a tentative D call TRBD2 (5 bases). Germline V gives CDR1 SGHRS, CDR2 YFSETQ. V was shortened by 7 bases and J by 1 base, with 12 bases between the two germline ends. There are 14 residues in the CDR3. CDR3 bases: TGCGCCAGCGGCCGGGGTTTTTCCTACAATGAGCAGTTCTTC. This gives the protein CASGRGFSYNEQFF.

The CDR3: CASSLDGTSQETQYF. In DNA, the CDR3 is TGTGCCAGCAGCTTGGACGGGACTTCGCAAGAGACCCAGTACTTC. The chain is built from TRBV5-4 and TRBJ2-5, with D possibly being TRBD2 (6 bases). V lost 0 bases and J 2 bases, leaving 11 bases between the germline ends. This CDR3 has 15 amino acids. The germline CDR1 and CDR2 sequences are SGHNT and YYREEE (reference sequence).

In this sample, this clone turned up once. The chain has TRBV7-9 and TRBJ1-5; the D gene is possibly TRBD1 (6 bases). This CDR3 is built from 14 residues. CDR1 SEHNR and CDR2 FQNEAQ come from the germline V gene (reference sequence). The ends were cut back, 3 bases at V and 1 base at J, with 7 bases in the middle. The CDR3 DNA follows: TGTGCCAGCAGCTTCGGGACAAGCAATCAGCCCCAGCATTTT. It encodes CASSFGTSNQPQHF.

The chain employs TRBV19 and TRBJ2-1; 9 nucleotides align to TRBD1. The CDR3 is made up of 15 amino acids. Trimming cost V 7 bases and J 7 bases; bases outside gene matches: 11. The germline CDR1 and CDR2 sequences are LNHDA and SQIVND (reference sequence). The CDR3, as DNA: TGTGCCAGTACTACCGGACAGGGGAGATTGAATGAGCAGTTCTTC. Its protein is CASTTGQGRLNEQFF.

This clone was picked up one time. The J gene is TRBJ2-1, the V gene TRBV5-6, with 7 bases lining up with TRBD2. Germline-derived CDR1 and CDR2 are SGHDT and YYEEEE. V trimming: 4 bases; J trimming: 9 bases; junction bases outside the gene matches: 19. This CDR3 is 17 amino acids long. The CDR3 sequence: CASSKTGAGVTTSEQFF. In DNA, the CDR3 is TGTGCCAGCAGCAAAACGGGTGCGGGAGTGACCACAAGTGAGCAGTTCTTC.

The chain recombines TRBV11-2 with TRBJ1-5; TRBD1 is a possible D gene (6 bases). Trimming took 5 bases from V and 5 from J, leaving 10 bases between them. Per germline, CDR1 SGHAT and CDR2 FQNNGV. CDR3 size: 13 residues. CDR3 sequence reads: CASSLNRDQPQHF. Here the CDR3 DNA reads TGTGCCAGCAGCCTAAACAGGGATCAGCCCCAGCATTTT.

This clone is a singleton in its sample. This chain joins TRBV28 and TRBJ2-2, with D possibly matching TRBD1 (6 bases). Per the germline V gene, CDR1 is MDHEN and CDR2 is SYDVKM. This CDR3 comprises 13 residues. V was trimmed by 7 bases and J by 4 bases, leaving 10 bases between them. CDR3 DNA sequence: TGTGCCAGCATAGAAGGGGGCACCGGGGAGCTGTTTTTT. This sequence encodes CASIEGGTGELFF.

The rearrangement joins TRBV24-1 to TRBJ2-1, with TRBD2 matching 8 bases. The trim removed 3 bases at V and 7 bases at J, leaving 7 bases unmatched. CDR1 and CDR2 (germline): KGHDR, SFDVKD. The CDR3 runs to 15 residues. CDR3 protein: CATSDPTSGSNEQFF. For the CDR3, the DNA is TGTGCCACCAGTGATCCCACTAGCGGAAGTAATGAGCAGTTCTTC.

The chain employs TRBV19 and TRBJ1-2; 8 bases match TRBD1. CDR1 LNHDA and CDR2 SQIVND come from the germline V gene (reference sequence). The trim removed 5 bases at V and 3 bases at J, leaving 2 bases unmatched. The CDR3 has 13 amino acids. The CDR3 here is CASSRTGYYGYTF. The CDR3, as DNA: TGTGCCAGTAGTCGGACAGGGTACTATGGCTACACCTTC.

This clone has just one count. The V call is TRBV28, the J call TRBJ1-4, with 9 bases aligning to TRBD1. CDR1 and CDR2 (germline): MDHEN, SYDVKM. J lost 7 bases, V lost 3 bases, and 6 bases had no gene match. The CDR3 length is 15 residues. CDR3 coding DNA: TGTGCCAGCAGTTTTGGAGGGACAGGGACTGAAAAACTGTTTTTT. As protein: CASSFGGTGTEKLFF.

The chain is built from TRBV6-4 and TRBJ2-1, with 8 bases identical to TRBD2. V shed 6 bases and J 8 bases; nucleotides not matched to a gene: 15. The germline V gene encodes CDR1 MRHNA and CDR2 SNTAGT. This CDR3 comprises 16 residues. The CDR3 DNA follows: TGTGCCAGCAGCGAACAGATATCGGGAGGGCCCGATGAGCAGTTCTTC. Its protein product is CASSEQISGGPDEQFF.

The V gene is TRBV7-6, the J gene TRBJ2-7; D may be TRBD2 (6 bases). Trimming took 5 bases from V and 0 from J, leaving 8 bases between them. Germline V gene sequence: CDR1 SGHVS, CDR2 FNYEAQ. This CDR3 is built from 13 residues. This chain's CDR3 is CASSPDYSYEQYF. The CDR3 DNA sequence: TGTGCCAGCAGCCCGGACTACTCCTACGAGCAGTACTTC.

The gene calls are TRBV25-1 and TRBJ2-7; TRBD2 is a possible D gene (5 bases). Per the germline V gene, CDR1 is MGHDK and CDR2 is SYGVNS. Trimming took 3 bases from V and 7 from J, leaving 7 bases between them. The CDR3 is made up of 11 amino acids. CDR3 in amino acids: CASSDGGEQYF. In nucleotides, the CDR3 is TGTGCCAGCAGTGATGGAGGAGAGCAGTACTTC.

CDR3 amino acids: CAISGLHSGSGNEQFF. DNA for the CDR3: TGTGCCATCAGTGGACTTCATAGCGGGAGTGGCAATGAGCAGTTCTTC. This chain joins TRBV10-3 and TRBJ2-1; 9 nucleotides line up with TRBD2. This CDR3 comprises 16 residues. Germline V gene lookup returns CDR1 ENHRY and CDR2 SYGVKD. V dropped 4 bases and J dropped 6; count of bases not matched to a gene: 10.

This chain links TRBV18 with TRBJ2-5; possibly TRBD1 for D (6 bases). The CDR3 runs 15 residues. V dropped 0 bases and J dropped 5 bases, with 13 bases sitting between them. The germline CDR1 and CDR2 sequences are KGHSH and LQKENI. CDR3 in amino acids: CASSPPNRDIETQYF. CDR3 DNA: TGTGCCAGCTCACCACCTAACAGGGACATTGAGACCCAGTACTTC.

The chain is built from TRBV6-5 and TRBJ2-7, with D maybe TRBD2 (7 bases). Germline CDR1 and CDR2: MNHEY and SVGAGI. The length of the CDR3 is 16 residues. V lost 5 bases to trimming and J lost 1 base, with 18 bases between them. This CDR3 is CASSNWGRGASYEQYF. CDR3 nucleotides: TGTGCCAGCAGTAACTGGGGGAGGGGGGCATCCTACGAGCAGTACTTC.

As for this clone: This specimen includes other DNA sequences encoding the same CDR3. The chain carries TRBV18 and TRBJ2-7; no definite D call. The V end lost 0 bases, the J end lost 0 bases, and 6 bases lay between the germline ends. The CDR3 is 14 residues long. Per germline, CDR1 KGHSH and CDR2 LQKENI. The CDR3 region is CASSPPVSSYEQYF. The CDR3 DNA is TGTGCCAGCTCACCACCGGTCAGCTCCTACGAGCAGTACTTC.